Each of the 10 T cell receptor beta chains below was sequenced from the same sample in a study of T cells in localized non-small cell lung cancer. Using immunoSEQ multiplex PCR, the repertoire was profiled, and TCRdb retains in-frame clones only, with some absent. The sample records about 40,000 clones, roughly 86% being singletons. The material sequenced was peripheral blood, taken before any cancer treatment. The receptors were gathered from a man aged 18-55 years with stage I lung adenocarcinoma.

With respect to this clone: A junction boundary mismatches the germline segment, possibly from a read error. This chain connects TRBV5-8 to TRBJ2-7, with TRBD1 identical over 7 bases. The CDR3 spans 14 residues. Germline values: CDR1 SGHTS, CDR2 YDEGEE. The CDR3 sequence is CASSLGQRPGEQYF. DNA of the CDR3: TGTGCCAGCAGTTTGGGACAGCGTCCTGGAGAGCAGTACTTC.

This clone was recorded once. CDR3 residues: CASSGTGTGGGKLFF. The CDR3 nucleotides are TGCGCCAGCAGCGGTACCGGGACAGGGGGTGGAAAACTGTTTTTT. The chain carries TRBV5-1 and TRBJ1-4; 11 bases are shared with TRBD1. V dropped 4 bases and J dropped 10; count of bases not matched to a gene: 9. This CDR3 comprises 15 residues. The germline gives CDR1 SGHRS, CDR2 YFSETQ.

V and J are TRBV15 and TRBJ1-2; 7 bases align to TRBD1. Germline V CDR1 and CDR2: LNHNV, YYDKDF (reference sequence). The CDR3 has 15 residues. The V gene end was trimmed by 3 bases and the J gene end by 4 bases; junction bases not matched to a gene: 8. This CDR3 reads CATSRGAQGGYGYTF. In DNA form, the CDR3 reads TGTGCCACCAGCAGGGGAGCCCAGGGGGGCTATGGCTACACCTTC. Combining the CDR3 with reference TRBV15 and TRBJ1-2 gives the whole variable domain DAMVIQNPRYQVTQFGKPVTLSCSQTLNHNVMYWYQQKSSQAPKLLFHYYDKDFNNEADTPDNFQSRRPNTSFCFLDIRSPGLGDTAMYLCATSRGAQGGYGYTFGSGTRLTVV.

This clone came up a few times. The V call is TRBV29-1, the J call TRBJ2-3, with D uncertain. The V end was cut by 4 bases, the J end by 4 bases, with 18 bases between. Germline CDR1 SQVTM, CDR2 ANQGSEA. This CDR3 contains 15 residues. CDR3 sequence (DNA): TGCAGCGTTGTTTTTATGGCAGGACCACCAGATACGCAGTATTTT. Residues: CSVVFMAGPPDTQYF.

This clone was seen only a few times. The genes are TRBV9 and TRBJ2-4, with D hard to call. CDR3 length: 17 residues. The germline V gene has CDR1 SGDLS and CDR2 YYNGEE. V lost 2 bases, J lost 0 bases, and 15 bases lay in between. DNA of the CDR3: TGTGCCAGCAGCGTTTTGCCCCCATTTGTAGCCAAAAACATTCAGTACTTC. Its translation: CASSVLPPFVAKNIQYF.

This clone appeared a single time. The V and J genes are TRBV27 and TRBJ1-5; 8 bases agree with TRBD1. V was pared by 5 bases and J by 2 bases, with 2 bases of the junction left unmatched. CDR1 MNHEY and CDR2 SMNVEV come from the germline V gene (reference sequence). There are 14 residues in the CDR3. The DNA of the CDR3 is TGTGCCAGCAGTGCGGACAGGGGCAATCAGCCCCAGCATTTT. As protein: CASSADRGNQPQHF.

The rearrangement uses TRBV6-1 and TRBJ1-5, with a weak D call TRBD1 (6 bases). CDR1 is MNHNS and CDR2 is SASEGT in the germline V gene. Trimming left V 4 bases short and J 6 bases short, with 19 bases between. This CDR3 is built from 16 residues. The CDR3 DNA reads TGTGCCAGCAGTGCCGCTTCGTACAGGGAGGCTCAGCCCCAGCATTTT. It codes for CASSAASYREAQPQHF.

This clone was seen only a few times. V and J are TRBV28 and TRBJ1-2; D gene unclear. The CDR3 loop spans 15 amino acids. V was trimmed by 4 bases and J by 4 bases, leaving 16 bases between them. Looked up from germline, CDR1 is MDHEN and CDR2 is SYDVKM. CDR3 sequence reads: CASSSVEGDTYGYTF. As DNA, the CDR3 is TGTGCCAGCAGTTCAGTAGAGGGTGACACCTATGGCTACACCTTC.

The V and J genes are TRBV6-5 and TRBJ1-2, with a weak D call TRBD1 (5 bases). Germline CDR1 reads MNHEY; CDR2 reads SVGAGI. Trimming left V 5 bases short and J 4 bases short, with 14 bases between. This CDR3 region has 14 residues. CDR3 protein: CASSPRPGAYGYTF. The DNA for the CDR3 is TGTGCCAGCAGTCCTCGGCCTGGGGCCTATGGCTACACCTTC.

J is TRBJ2-3 and V is TRBV4-2, with 10 bases identical to TRBD2. The junction had 4 bases not matched to a gene; V was cut back by 4 bases and J by 0 bases. The CDR3 runs to 16 residues. Germline CDR1 LGHNA, CDR2 YNFKEQ. This CDR3 reads CASSRKLAGSTDTQYF. The CDR3 DNA reads as TGTGCCAGCAGCCGAAAACTAGCGGGGAGCACAGATACGCAGTATTTT.